Below, one T cell receptor beta chain is given with its context. The sample comes from a study of regulatory T cells in long-lasting Graves disease. The germline V and J ends were trimmed by 0 bases and 10 bases, with 9 bases remaining between them. CDR1 LGHDT and CDR2 YNNKEL come from the germline V gene (reference sequence). CDR3 length: 12 amino acids. Construction of the TCR beta libraries employed iRepertoire HTBI primers in conjunction with Arm-PCR of CDR3 regions. A single record per CDR3 protein comes from TCRdb applying MiXCR to the multiplex PCR reads. Among some 420,000 distinct CDR3 sequences listed, 20% to 25% were seen once. Time point denoted: persistent/refractory GD, antithyroid drugs over 5 years with positive TRAb. From PBMCs, RNA was extracted and then used to make the TCR library.

The TCR comes from a female donor with Graves disease. The specimen was peripheral blood mononuclear cells (PBMCs), collected when the disease was refractory, from a patient treated with antithyroid drugs. This rearrangement joins TRBV3-1 to TRBJ1-1, with unresolved D. In DNA form, the CDR3 reads TGTGCCAGCAGCCAAGATCGGGTAGTAGCTTTCTTT. Protein: CASSQDRVVAFF.